This T cell receptor (beta chain) comes out of a study of OX40 agonist ivuxolimab in advanced cancers. For the wider study: The costimulatory receptor OX40 (CD134) was targeted by ivuxolimab, a fully human IgG2 agonistic monoclonal antibody. Intravenous ivuxolimab was administered to patients every 2 weeks at six dose levels: 0.01, 0.1, 0.3, 1.5, 3 and 10 mg/kg. Of the approximately 50 dose-escalation patients, hepatocellular carcinoma was present in around 20, melanoma in roughly 15, renal cell carcinoma in 9 and head and neck cancer in 9. In the dose-escalation cohort, nearly 85% of patients were male, and the mean age was roughly 60 years with a range of about 20 to 90. Prior anti-PD-1, anti-PD-L1 or anti-CTLA-4 therapy was permitted, and about 40% of dose-escalation patients had received checkpoint inhibitors. Partial responses occurred in three dose-escalation patients: two with cutaneous melanoma and one with hepatocellular carcinoma. The purpose of peripheral TCRbeta sequencing was to test whether ivuxolimab changed TCR sequence diversity and led to clonal T-cell expansion. The monotherapy dose-escalation portion (N of about 47 patients) of the phase I ivuxolimab trial is reported in the paper. Study-level results and caveats: In the 0.1-3.0 mg/kg groups, partial responders had among the lowest normalized peripheral clonal expansion, particularly in CD8+ T cells. Low levels of normalized T-cell clonal expansion were also seen in some nonresponding patients. At doses of 0.1 to 3.0 mg/kg, clonal expansion of both CD4+ and CD8+ T cells in blood was seen between baseline and week 6. After ivuxolimab, expanded clones were on average more numerous among CD8+ T cells than among CD4+ T cells. Antigen specificity was not determined for the clonally expanded peripheral T cells.

Patients with a history of autoimmune disease or receiving systemic immunosuppression were excluded from the trial. Peripheral blood for TCR sequencing was drawn from every dose cohort at baseline, at cycle 4 day 1 and at cycle 7 day 1. The samples were drawn from a first-in-human, open-label, multicenter phase I dose-escalation trial of ivuxolimab. Adults with locally advanced or metastatic head and neck squamous cell, hepatocellular, melanoma or renal cell carcinoma were enrolled in the trial. CD4+ and CD8+ T cells were sorted separately from peripheral blood before TCR sequencing. Regarding this clone: Its antigen is not yet known. Base-call qualities are not available, and no considerably larger clone is one nucleotide away.

The junction shows trimming of 0 bases on V and 5 bases on J, plus 16 bases between the germline ends. From the cysteine up to the phenylalanine, the CDR3 has a length of 16 residues. Of the read, only the CDR3 DNA is kept; its 48 bases are in frame from base 1. CDR1 and CDR2, per the germline V gene (reference sequence), are MNHEY and SMNVEV. For sequencing of the TCRbeta CDR3 region, genomic DNA was extracted from the sorted cells. TCRbeta CDR3 regions were sequenced using the immunoSEQ Assay. TCRdb holds this immuneACCESS table with in-frame rearrangements only. Some clones are missing; in checked studies, unresolved V genes explain under half, and the rest has no known cause. For this sample the table gives fewer than 55,000 clones, of which around 86% were detected only once. About 5.8% of the sample goes to the ten largest clones.

This material consisted of CD4+ or CD8+ T cells sorted from blood, taken in a trial of the OX40 agonist ivuxolimab. Here the chain combines TRBV27 and TRBJ1-2; confidence is insufficient to name the D gene. The clonotype comes from an adult with an advanced solid tumor such as melanoma, head and neck, liver or kidney cancer. The CDR3 reads as follows: CASSLSVEASPYGYTF. The sequenced DNA: TGTGCCAGCAGTTTATCGGTTGAAGCTTCCCCTTATGGCTACACCTTC.